This T cell receptor beta chain is drawn from a study of control samples from healthy donors and cancer patients. The repertoire was sequenced with immunoSEQ multiplex PCR; TCRdb's copy has only in-frame clones and lacks some. The data show 350,000 to 450,000 clones, about 93% seen once. In this sample, this clone turned up once. The germline gene is not matched at one end of the junction; a read error may be the cause. Per the germline V gene, CDR1 is SGHAT and CDR2 is FQNNGV. There are 12 residues in the CDR3. The TCR originated in a man in his forties with head and neck cancer. The rearrangement links TRBV11-2 to TRBJ1-2, with a possible D match to TRBD1 (5 bases). Material for sequencing was PBMCs. The CDR3 loop reads CASSLEGQQATF. CDR3 sequence (DNA): TGTGCCAGCAGCCTAGAGGGGCAGCAAGCAACCTTC.